Listed below are T cell receptor beta chains from one sample, sequenced in a study of blood T cell repertoires in COVID-19. TCRdb's copy holds only in-frame clones and misses some; the assay was immunoSEQ multiplex PCR. The sample records fewer than 250,000 clones, roughly 85% being singletons. Input material: PBMCs or T cells enriched from blood (not recorded which). These receptors all stem from a middle-aged woman who had been exposed to COVID-19. CDR3s include the opening cysteine and the closing phenylalanine or tryptophan. Fields, in order: V gene, D gene, J gene, clone size, CDR3 protein, CDR3 DNA. D genes are given only for firm matches. Size is stated for part of the rows, as once, few or many counts, or as a class when the clone is expanded.

TRBV19	.	TRBJ1-4	.	CASSIMGGNEKLFF	TGTGCCAGTAGTATTATGGGGGGGAATGAAAAACTGTTTTTT
TRBV18	TRBD1	TRBJ1-6	.	CASSPGTGNSPLHF	TGTGCCAGCTCACCCGGGACAGGGAATTCACCCCTCCACTTT
TRBV27	.	TRBJ2-7	.	CASSLSTVSYEQYF	TGTGCCAGCAGTTTAAGTACAGTCTCCTACGAGCAGTACTTC
TRBV28	.	TRBJ1-1	few	CASSLLGGAGKGEAFF	TGTGCCAGCAGTTTATTAGGCGGGGCAGGCAAAGGGGAAGCTTTCTTT
TRBV28	.	TRBJ1-1	.	CASYMNTEAFF	TGTGCCAGCTATATGAACACTGAAGCTTTCTTT
TRBV10-3	.	TRBJ1-1	once	CASSGGAGDTEAFF	TGTGCCAGTTCCGGTGGGGCGGGAGACACTGAAGCTTTCTTT
TRBV11-2	TRBD2	TRBJ2-2	.	CASSHFGGDSGTGELFF	TGTGCCAGCAGCCACTTCGGGGGGGACTCGGGAACCGGGGAGCTGTTTTTT
TRBV7-3	TRBD1	TRBJ1-2	.	CASRPTGGSGYTF	TGTGCCAGCAGGCCCACAGGGGGCAGTGGCTACACCTTC
TRBV9	.	TRBJ2-2	.	CASSVEAMGTGELFF	TGTGCCAGCAGCGTTGAAGCGATGGGCACCGGGGAGCTGTTTTTT
TRBV10-2	.	TRBJ2-7	once	CASSAVGGSGEQYF	TGCGCCAGCAGCGCTGTTGGGGGGTCAGGCGAGCAGTACTTC
TRBV5-4	.	TRBJ2-3	.	CASSPSSGEVTDTQYF	TGTGCCAGCAGCCCAAGTTCCGGGGAAGTCACAGATACGCAGTATTTT
TRBV19	TRBD2	TRBJ2-1	few	CASSPRTSGGGWRSSYNEQFF	TGTGCCAGTAGTCCGAGAACTAGCGGGGGGGGTTGGAGAAGCTCCTACAATGAGCAGTTCTTC
TRBV3-1/TRBV3-2	.	TRBJ2-7	few	CASSQGGGRREQYF	TGTGCCAGCAGCCAAGGAGGAGGGCGACGGGAGCAGTACTTC
TRBV7-8	TRBD1	TRBJ1-2	.	CASSRTQQGSPPYGYTF	TGTGCCAGCAGCCGAACCCAACAGGGGTCCCCCCCTTATGGCTACACCTTC
TRBV19	.	TRBJ1-1	.	CASSIGRVTGRRTEAFF	TGTGCCAGTAGTATAGGACGGGTAACAGGGAGACGGACTGAAGCTTTCTTT
TRBV5-1	TRBD1	TRBJ2-5	.	CASSLGQGRSRETQYF	TGCGCCAGCAGCTTGGGACAGGGGAGATCTAGGGAGACCCAGTACTTC
TRBV5-8	TRBD1	TRBJ1-5	few	CASSQGQRSDSNQPQHF	TGTGCCAGCAGCCAGGGACAGAGATCTGATAGCAATCAGCCCCAGCATTTT
TRBV5-4	TRBD1	TRBJ2-7	.	CASSWGTGGAYEQYF	TGTGCCAGCAGCTGGGGGACAGGGGGCGCTTACGAGCAGTACTTC
TRBV24-1	.	TRBJ1-5	.	CATSEAGVSNQPQHF	TGTGCCACCAGTGAGGCAGGGGTCAGCAATCAGCCCCAGCATTTT
TRBV7-2	TRBD2	TRBJ2-1	.	CASRPSGGWDEQFF	TGTGCCAGCAGGCCTAGCGGGGGGTGGGATGAGCAGTTCTTC
TRBV19	TRBD1	TRBJ2-7	.	CASSIAGTAREQYF	TGTGCCAGTAGTATCGCCGGGACAGCCCGCGAGCAGTACTTC
TRBV4-2	TRBD2	TRBJ2-1	.	CASSQNLKLAGSYNEQFF	TGTGCCAGCAGCCAAAATCTAAAACTAGCGGGGTCCTACAATGAGCAGTTCTTC
TRBV6-2/TRBV6-3	TRBD1	TRBJ2-3	once	CASSPDRGTIGTDTQYF	TGTGCCAGCAGCCCGGACAGGGGTACCATAGGCACAGATACGCAGTATTTT
TRBV5-1	.	TRBJ1-3	.	CASSTTGRGGNTIYF	TGCGCCAGCAGCACTACAGGGAGGGGAGGAAACACCATATATTTT
TRBV11-3	.	TRBJ2-3	.	CASSSGDSTDTQYF	TGTGCCAGCAGCTCCGGAGACTCCACAGATACGCAGTATTTT
TRBV9	.	TRBJ2-7	few	CASSISSSSYEQYF	TGTGCCAGCAGCATTAGCTCTAGCTCCTACGAGCAGTACTTC
TRBV19	.	TRBJ2-1	.	CASTPVGVGARDEQFF	TGTGCCAGTACCCCAGTAGGGGTCGGTGCACGCGATGAGCAGTTCTTC
TRBV9	TRBD2	TRBJ2-3	.	CASSTSGGADTQYF	TGTGCCAGCAGCACTAGCGGGGGGGCAGATACGCAGTATTTT
TRBV12-3/TRBV12-4	.	TRBJ2-1	many	CASRAPLGLGFF	TGTGCCAGCAGGGCCCCGCTTGGACTTGGGTTCTTC
TRBV24-1	TRBD2	TRBJ2-3	.	CATSDPSGGVLDTQYF	TGTGCCACCAGTGACCCTAGCGGGGGAGTCTTAGATACGCAGTATTTT
TRBV4-2	.	TRBJ1-2	.	CASSQEWGWGYTF	TGTGCCAGCAGCCAAGAATGGGGCTGGGGCTACACCTTC
TRBV14	.	TRBJ2-7	.	CASSQAYEQYF	TGTGCCAGCAGCCAAGCTTACGAGCAGTACTTC
TRBV19	TRBD1	TRBJ2-1	.	CASSIGVGTGFTNEQFF	TGTGCCAGTAGTATAGGGGTAGGGACAGGGTTTACGAATGAGCAGTTCTTC
TRBV25-1	.	TRBJ1-1	.	CASSDPGTEAFF	TGTGCCAGCAGTGATCCGGGCACTGAAGCTTTCTTT
TRBV7-9	.	TRBJ2-7	.	CASSSNTGDYEQYF	TGTGCCAGCAGCTCTAATACGGGGGACTACGAGCAGTACTTC
TRBV28	TRBD2	TRBJ2-3	.	CASSFGLPSGGVAQYF	TGTGCCAGCAGTTTCGGACTTCCTAGCGGGGGGGTCGCGCAGTATTTT
TRBV5-4	TRBD1	TRBJ1-5	.	CASSLLGTGMPNQPQHF	TGTGCCAGCAGCTTATTAGGGACAGGGATGCCCAATCAGCCCCAGCATTTT
TRBV5-1	.	TRBJ2-7	.	CASSLPQGGPYEQYF	TGCGCCAGCAGCTTGCCCCAGGGAGGTCCCTACGAGCAGTACTTC
TRBV6-5	TRBD1	TRBJ2-7	.	CASSPGTEFYEQYF	TGTGCCAGCAGTCCCGGGACAGAGTTTTACGAGCAGTACTTC
TRBV7-2	.	TRBJ2-3	.	CASSPGLVTDTQYF	TGTGCCAGCAGCCCTGGACTCGTCACAGATACGCAGTATTTT
TRBV7-3	.	TRBJ2-1	.	CASSPGGPPPYNEQFF	TGTGCCAGCAGCCCCGGAGGGCCCCCTCCCTACAATGAGCAGTTCTTC
TRBV5-6	.	TRBJ2-5	few	CASSSAGPRETQYF	TGTGCCAGCAGCTCGGCGGGGCCACGAGAGACCCAGTACTTC
TRBV5-8	.	TRBJ2-3	.	CASSLLGGASPSTDTQYF	TGTGCCAGCAGCTTGTTGGGGGGGGCCTCTCCTAGCACAGATACGCAGTATTTT
TRBV19	TRBD1	TRBJ1-1	.	CASSIGYRGNTEAFF	TGTGCCAGTAGTATAGGGTACAGGGGGAACACTGAAGCTTTCTTT
TRBV2	.	TRBJ1-3	once	CASSAGVDRNTIYF	TGTGCCAGCAGTGCAGGGGTGGATAGAAACACCATATATTTT
TRBV5-6	TRBD1	TRBJ1-2	.	CASSSDRDVYGYTF	TGTGCCAGCAGCTCGGACAGGGACGTTTATGGCTACACCTTC
TRBV4-1	.	TRBJ1-5	.	CASSQDTFNQPQHF	TGCGCCAGCAGCCAGGACACTTTCAATCAGCCCCAGCATTTT
TRBV19	TRBD1	TRBJ1-4	.	CASSSRHGTASSTNEKLFF	TGTGCCAGTAGTTCGCGTCATGGGACAGCCTCGTCAACTAATGAAAAACTGTTTTTT
TRBV5-4	.	TRBJ1-3	.	CASSLGGFLSGNTIYF	TGTGCCAGCAGCTTGGGCGGCTTCCTCTCTGGAAACACCATATATTTT
TRBV5-1	TRBD2	TRBJ2-2	.	CASSRGLAQNTGELFF	TGCGCCAGCAGCCGGGGACTAGCGCAGAACACCGGGGAGCTGTTTTTT
TRBV19	TRBD1	TRBJ1-2	.	CASTERQGGFYGYTF	TGTGCCAGTACCGAAAGACAGGGTGGGTTCTATGGCTACACCTTC
TRBV28	TRBD1	TRBJ1-1	.	CASSSDRGRRTEAFF	TGTGCCAGCAGTTCCGACAGGGGGCGCCGGACTGAAGCTTTCTTT
TRBV7-8	TRBD1	TRBJ1-3	.	CASSPLTGPSSGNTIYF	TGTGCCAGCAGCCCCCTGACAGGGCCGAGCTCTGGAAACACCATATATTTT